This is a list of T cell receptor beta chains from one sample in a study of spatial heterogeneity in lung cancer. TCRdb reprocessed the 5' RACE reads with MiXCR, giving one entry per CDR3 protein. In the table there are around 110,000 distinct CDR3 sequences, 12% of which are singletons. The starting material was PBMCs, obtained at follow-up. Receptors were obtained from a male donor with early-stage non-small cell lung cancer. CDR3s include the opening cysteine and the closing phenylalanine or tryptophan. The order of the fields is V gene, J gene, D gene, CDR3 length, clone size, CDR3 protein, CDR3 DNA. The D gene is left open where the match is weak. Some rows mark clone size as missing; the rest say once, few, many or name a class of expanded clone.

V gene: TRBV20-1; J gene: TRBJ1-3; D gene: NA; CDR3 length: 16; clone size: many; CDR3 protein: CSGAGTSSISGNTIYF; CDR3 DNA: TGCAGTGGGGCCGGGACTTCATCGATCTCTGGAAACACCATATATTTT
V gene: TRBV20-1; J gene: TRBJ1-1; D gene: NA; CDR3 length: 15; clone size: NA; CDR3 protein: CSASPGNLLNTEAFF; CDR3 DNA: TGCAGTGCTAGCCCGGGGAACCTCTTAAACACTGAAGCTTTCTTT
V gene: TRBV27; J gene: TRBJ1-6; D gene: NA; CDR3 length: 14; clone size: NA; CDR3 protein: CASSFWGGNSPLHF; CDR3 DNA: TGTGCCAGCAGTTTTTGGGGTGGTAATTCACCCCTCCACTTT
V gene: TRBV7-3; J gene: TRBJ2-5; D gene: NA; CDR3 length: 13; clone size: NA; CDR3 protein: CASSLVWGETQYF; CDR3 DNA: TGTGCCAGCAGCTTAGTGTGGGGAGAGACCCAGTACTTC
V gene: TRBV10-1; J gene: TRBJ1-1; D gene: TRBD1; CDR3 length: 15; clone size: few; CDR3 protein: CASRAGTGSLTEAFF; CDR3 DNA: TGCGCCAGCAGGGCCGGGACAGGGTCCCTCACTGAAGCTTTCTTT
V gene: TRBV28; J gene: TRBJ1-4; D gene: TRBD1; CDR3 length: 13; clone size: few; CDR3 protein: CATRQGSHEKLFF; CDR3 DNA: TGTGCCACTCGACAGGGGTCGCATGAAAAACTGTTTTTT
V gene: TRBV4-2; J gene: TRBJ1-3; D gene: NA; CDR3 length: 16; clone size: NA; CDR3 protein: CASSQDSQGGGNTIYF; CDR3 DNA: TGTGCCAGCAGCCAAGACTCACAGGGAGGTGGAAACACCATATATTTT
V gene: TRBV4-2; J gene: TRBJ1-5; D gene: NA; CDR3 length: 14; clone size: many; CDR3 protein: CASSQESSDQPQHF; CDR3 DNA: TGTGCCAGCAGCCAAGAGTCCTCAGATCAGCCCCAGCATTTT
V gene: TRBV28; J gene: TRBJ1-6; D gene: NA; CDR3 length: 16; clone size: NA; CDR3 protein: CASSSGERPYNSPLHF; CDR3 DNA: TGTGCCAGCAGTTCAGGGGAACGTCCCTATAATTCACCCCTCCACTTT
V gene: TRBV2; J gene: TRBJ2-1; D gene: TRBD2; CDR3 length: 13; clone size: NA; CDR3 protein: CASSISGGGEQFF; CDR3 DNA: TGTGCCAGCAGCATAAGCGGGGGAGGTGAGCAGTTCTTC
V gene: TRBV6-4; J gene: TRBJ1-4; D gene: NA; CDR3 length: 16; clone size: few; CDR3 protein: CASTARRDRAQENCFF; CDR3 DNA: NA
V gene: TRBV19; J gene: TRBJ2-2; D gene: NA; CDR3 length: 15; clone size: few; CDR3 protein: CASSRTETNTGELFF; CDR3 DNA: TGTGCCAGTAGTAGAACGGAAACGAACACCGGGGAGCTGTTTTTT
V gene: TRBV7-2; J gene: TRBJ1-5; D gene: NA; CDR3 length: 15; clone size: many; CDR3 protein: CASSDRTASNQPQHF; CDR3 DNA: TGTGCCAGCAGCGATCGGACAGCTAGCAATCAGCCCCAGCATTTT
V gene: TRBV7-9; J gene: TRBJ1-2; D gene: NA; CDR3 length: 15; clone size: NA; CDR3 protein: CASSLGPAFNYGYTF; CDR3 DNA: TGTGCCAGCAGCCTAGGACCCGCCTTTAACTATGGCTACACCTTC
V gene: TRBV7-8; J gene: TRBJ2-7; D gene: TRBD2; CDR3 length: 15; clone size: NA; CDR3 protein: CASTPLAGGLYEQYF; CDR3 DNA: TGTGCCAGCACCCCTTTAGCGGGCGGCCTCTACGAGCAGTACTTC
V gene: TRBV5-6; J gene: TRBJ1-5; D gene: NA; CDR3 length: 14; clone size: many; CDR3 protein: CASSLGTVNQPQHF; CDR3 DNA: TGTGCCAGCAGCTTGGGGACAGTAAACCAGCCCCAGCATTTT
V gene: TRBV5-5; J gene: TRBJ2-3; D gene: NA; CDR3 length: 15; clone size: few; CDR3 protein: CASSAATGVPYTQYF; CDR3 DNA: TGTGCCAGCAGCGCCGCGACGGGAGTACCATATACGCAGTATTTT
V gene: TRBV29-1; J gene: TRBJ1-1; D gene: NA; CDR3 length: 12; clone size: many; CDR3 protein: CSVEPPGGEAFF; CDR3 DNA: TGCAGCGTTGAACCCCCCGGGGGTGAAGCTTTCTTT
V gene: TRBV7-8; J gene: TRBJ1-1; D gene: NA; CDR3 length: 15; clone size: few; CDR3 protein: CASSLNLDPHTEAFF; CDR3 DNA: TGTGCCAGCAGCCTTAACCTTGACCCACACACTGAAGCTTTCTTT
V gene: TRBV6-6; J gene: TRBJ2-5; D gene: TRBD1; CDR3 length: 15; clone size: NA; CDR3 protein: CASSSGTGIQETQYF; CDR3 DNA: TGTGCCAGCAGTTCCGGGACAGGGATACAAGAGACCCAGTACTTC
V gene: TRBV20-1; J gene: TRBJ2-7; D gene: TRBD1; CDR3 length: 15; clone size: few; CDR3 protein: CSASPTGGDPYEQYF; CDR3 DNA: TGCAGTGCTTCCCCGACAGGGGGCGACCCCTACGAGCAGTACTTC
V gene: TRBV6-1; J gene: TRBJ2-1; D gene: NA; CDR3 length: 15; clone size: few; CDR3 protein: CASRYTETINNEQFF; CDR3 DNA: TGTGCCAGCAGGTATACAGAAACTATAAACAATGAGCAGTTCTTC
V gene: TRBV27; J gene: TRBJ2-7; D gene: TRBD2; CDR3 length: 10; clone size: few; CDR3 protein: CASGRAEQYF; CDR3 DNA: TGTGCCAGCGGGAGGGCGGAGCAGTACTTC
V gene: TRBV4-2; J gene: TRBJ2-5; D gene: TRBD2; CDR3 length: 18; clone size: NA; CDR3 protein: CASSQAGLAGGFQETQYF; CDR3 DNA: TGTGCCAGCAGCCAAGCTGGGCTAGCGGGGGGCTTCCAAGAGACCCAGTACTTC
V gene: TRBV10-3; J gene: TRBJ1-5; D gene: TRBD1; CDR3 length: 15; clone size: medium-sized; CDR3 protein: CAISEGTASNQPQHF; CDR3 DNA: TGTGCCATCAGTGAGGGGACAGCTAGCAATCAGCCCCAGCATTTT
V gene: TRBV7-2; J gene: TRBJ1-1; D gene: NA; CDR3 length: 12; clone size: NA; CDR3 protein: CASSLKGTEAFF; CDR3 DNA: TGTGCCAGCAGCTTAAAGGGAACTGAAGCTTTCTTT
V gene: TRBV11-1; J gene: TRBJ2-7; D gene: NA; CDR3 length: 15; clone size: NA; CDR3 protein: CASSSRKTVIYEQYF; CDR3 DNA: TGTGCCAGCAGCTCCCGGAAGACGGTGATCTACGAGCAGTACTTC
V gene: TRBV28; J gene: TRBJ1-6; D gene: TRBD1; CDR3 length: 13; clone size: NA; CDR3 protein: CASRTGGNSPLHF; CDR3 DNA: TGTGCCAGCAGGACAGGGGGTAATTCACCCCTCCACTTT
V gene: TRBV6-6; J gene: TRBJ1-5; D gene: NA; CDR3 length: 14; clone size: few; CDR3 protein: CASTSGGGNQPQHF; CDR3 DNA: TGTGCCAGCACCTCTGGGGGGGGCAATCAGCCCCAGCATTTT
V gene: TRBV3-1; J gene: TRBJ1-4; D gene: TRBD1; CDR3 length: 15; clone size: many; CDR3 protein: CASSKTGVTNEKLFF; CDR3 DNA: TGTGCCAGCAGCAAAACAGGGGTAACTAATGAAAAACTGTTTTTT
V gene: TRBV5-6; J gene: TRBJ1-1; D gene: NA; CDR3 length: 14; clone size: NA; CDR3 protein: CASSLITVNTEAFF; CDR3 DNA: TGTGCCAGCAGCCTGATAACAGTGAACACTGAAGCTTTCTTT
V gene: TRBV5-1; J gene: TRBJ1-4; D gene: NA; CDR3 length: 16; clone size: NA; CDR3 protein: CASSFGMGALNEKLFF; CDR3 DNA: TGCGCCAGCAGCTTCGGAATGGGGGCCCTTAATGAAAAACTGTTTTTT
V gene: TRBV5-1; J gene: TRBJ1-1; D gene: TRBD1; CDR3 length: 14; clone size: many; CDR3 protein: CASSQQGAATEAFF; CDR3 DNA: TGCGCCAGCAGCCAACAGGGGGCAGCCACTGAAGCTTTCTTT
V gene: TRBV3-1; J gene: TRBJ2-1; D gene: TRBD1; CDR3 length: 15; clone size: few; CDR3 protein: CASSQEGTGSNEQFF; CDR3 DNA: TGTGCCAGCAGCCAAGAGGGGACAGGATCCAATGAGCAGTTCTTC
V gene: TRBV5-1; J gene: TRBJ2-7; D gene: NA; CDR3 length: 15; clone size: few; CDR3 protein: CASSLGSSPSYEQYF; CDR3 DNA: TGCGCCAGCAGCTTGGGTTCGAGCCCATCCTACGAGCAGTACTTC
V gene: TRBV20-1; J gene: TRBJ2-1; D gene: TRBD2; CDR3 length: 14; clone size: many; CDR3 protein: CSARRSGGLNEQFF; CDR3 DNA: TGCAGTGCTCGGAGGAGCGGGGGGTTGAATGAGCAGTTCTTC
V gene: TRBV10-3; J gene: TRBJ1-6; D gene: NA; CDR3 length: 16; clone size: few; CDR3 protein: CAISMLGLAGNSPLHF; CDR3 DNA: TGTGCCATCAGCATGCTAGGGCTGGCCGGTAATTCACCCCTCCACTTT
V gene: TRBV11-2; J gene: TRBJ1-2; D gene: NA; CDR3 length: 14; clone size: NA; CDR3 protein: CASSSRRGNYGYTF; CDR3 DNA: TGTGCCAGCAGCTCAAGGCGGGGAAACTATGGCTACACCTTC
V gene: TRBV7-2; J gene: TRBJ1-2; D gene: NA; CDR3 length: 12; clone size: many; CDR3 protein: CASSFDSYGYTF; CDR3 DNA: TGTGCCAGCAGCTTTGACAGCTATGGCTACACCTTC
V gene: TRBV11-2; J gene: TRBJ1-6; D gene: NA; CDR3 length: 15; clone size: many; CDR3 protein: CASSGSGRNNSPLHF; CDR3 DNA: TGTGCCAGCAGCGGTTCGGGACGGAATAATTCACCCCTCCACTTT
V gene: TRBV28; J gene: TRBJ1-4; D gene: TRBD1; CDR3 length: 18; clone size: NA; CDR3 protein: CASSLPPGTGTSNEKLFF; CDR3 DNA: TGTGCCAGCAGTCTCCCCCCCGGGACAGGGACTTCCAATGAAAAACTGTTTTTT
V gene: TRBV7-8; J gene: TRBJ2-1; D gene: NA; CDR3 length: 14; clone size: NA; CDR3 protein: CASSPPGLYPEQFF; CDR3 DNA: TGTGCCAGCAGCCCGCCGGGACTCTACCCTGAGCAGTTCTTC
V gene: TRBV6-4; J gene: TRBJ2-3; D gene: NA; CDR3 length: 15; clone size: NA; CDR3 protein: CASSLTGIWTDTQYF; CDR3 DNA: TGTGCCAGCAGCCTCACAGGGATTTGGACAGATACGCAGTATTTT
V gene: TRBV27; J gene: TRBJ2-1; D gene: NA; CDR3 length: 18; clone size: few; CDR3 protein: CASSFLGYRESSYNEQFF; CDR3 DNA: TGTGCCAGCAGTTTCCTCGGGTACAGGGAGAGCTCCTACAATGAGCAGTTCTTC
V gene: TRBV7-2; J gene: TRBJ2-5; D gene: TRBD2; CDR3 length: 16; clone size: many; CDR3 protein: CASSLGRAGAGETQYF; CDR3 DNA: TGTGCCAGCAGCTTAGGAAGAGCGGGGGCCGGGGAGACCCAGTACTTC
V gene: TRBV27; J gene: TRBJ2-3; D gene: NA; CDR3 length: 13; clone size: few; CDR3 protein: CASSLLASDTQYF; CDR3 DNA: TGTGCCAGCAGTTTACTAGCGTCAGATACGCAGTATTTT
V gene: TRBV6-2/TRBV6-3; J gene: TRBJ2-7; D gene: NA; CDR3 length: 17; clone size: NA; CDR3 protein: CASSKSPSGTVTYEQYF; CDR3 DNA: TGTGCCAGCAGTAAAAGCCCTTCCGGGACGGTGACCTACGAGCAGTACTTC
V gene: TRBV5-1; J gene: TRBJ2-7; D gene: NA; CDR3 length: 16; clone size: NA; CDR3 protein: CASSPMSRQSNYEQYF; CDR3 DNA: TGCGCCAGCAGCCCGATGAGCCGACAGTCAAACTACGAGCAGTACTTC
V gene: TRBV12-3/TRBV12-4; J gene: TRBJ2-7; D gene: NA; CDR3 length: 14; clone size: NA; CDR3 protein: CASRHLGARNEQYF; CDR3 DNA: TGTGCCAGCAGACACCTTGGGGCACGCAACGAGCAGTACTTC
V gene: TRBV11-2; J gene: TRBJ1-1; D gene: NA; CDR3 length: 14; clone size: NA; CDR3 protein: CASSLGEAWPEAFF; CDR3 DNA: TGTGCCAGCAGCTTAGGAGAGGCCTGGCCTGAAGCTTTCTTT
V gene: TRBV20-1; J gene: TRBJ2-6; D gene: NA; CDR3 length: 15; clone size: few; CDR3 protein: CSASLSSSGANVLTF; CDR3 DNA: TGCAGTGCTAGTCTCAGCAGCTCTGGGGCCAACGTCCTGACTTTC
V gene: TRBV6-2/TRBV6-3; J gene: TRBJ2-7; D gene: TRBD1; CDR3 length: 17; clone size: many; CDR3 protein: CASSPTGIFLPSYEQYF; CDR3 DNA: TGTGCCAGCAGTCCGACAGGGATCTTCCTCCCATCCTACGAGCAGTACTTC
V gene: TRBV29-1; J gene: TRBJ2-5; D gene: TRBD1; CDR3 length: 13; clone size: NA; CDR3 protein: CSVGQGPRETQYF; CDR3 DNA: TGCAGCGTCGGACAGGGCCCGAGGGAGACCCAGTACTTC
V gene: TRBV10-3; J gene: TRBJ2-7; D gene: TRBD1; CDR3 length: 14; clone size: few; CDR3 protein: CAISVSDRTYEQYF; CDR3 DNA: TGTGCCATCAGTGTATCGGACAGGACCTACGAGCAGTACTTC
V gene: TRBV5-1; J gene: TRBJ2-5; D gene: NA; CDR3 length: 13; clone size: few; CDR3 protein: CASSPGMEETQYF; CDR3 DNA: TGCGCCAGCAGCCCCGGAATGGAAGAGACCCAGTACTTC
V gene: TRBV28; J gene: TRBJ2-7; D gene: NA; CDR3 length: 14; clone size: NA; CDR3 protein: CASSLPGRSSEQYF; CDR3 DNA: TGTGCCAGCAGTTTACCAGGCCGTTCTAGCGAGCAGTACTTC
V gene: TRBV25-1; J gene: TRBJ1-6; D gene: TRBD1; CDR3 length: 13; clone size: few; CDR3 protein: CASSDRQGAPLHF; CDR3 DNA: TGTGCCAGCAGTGACCGACAGGGTGCCCCCCTCCACTTT